This TCR beta chain was observed in a study of control samples from healthy donors and cancer patients. Produced via immunoSEQ multiplex PCR; TCRdb's table is partial and in-frame only. The data contain some 150,000 clones, 94% of them singletons. With 5 bases clipped from V and 10 bases from J, the junction kept 6 bases outside the gene matches. Germline assignment: CDR1 MNHNY and CDR2 SVGAGI (reference sequence). CDR3 length equals 14 residues. The chain links TRBV6-6 to TRBJ2-2; 11 bases align to TRBD1. Sequenced sample: blood. The TCR sequence derives from a middle-aged man in good health. In nucleotides, the CDR3 is TGTGCCAGCAGTAGGGACAGGGGGTCGAAGGAGCTGTTTTTT. Protein product: CASSRDRGSKELFF.